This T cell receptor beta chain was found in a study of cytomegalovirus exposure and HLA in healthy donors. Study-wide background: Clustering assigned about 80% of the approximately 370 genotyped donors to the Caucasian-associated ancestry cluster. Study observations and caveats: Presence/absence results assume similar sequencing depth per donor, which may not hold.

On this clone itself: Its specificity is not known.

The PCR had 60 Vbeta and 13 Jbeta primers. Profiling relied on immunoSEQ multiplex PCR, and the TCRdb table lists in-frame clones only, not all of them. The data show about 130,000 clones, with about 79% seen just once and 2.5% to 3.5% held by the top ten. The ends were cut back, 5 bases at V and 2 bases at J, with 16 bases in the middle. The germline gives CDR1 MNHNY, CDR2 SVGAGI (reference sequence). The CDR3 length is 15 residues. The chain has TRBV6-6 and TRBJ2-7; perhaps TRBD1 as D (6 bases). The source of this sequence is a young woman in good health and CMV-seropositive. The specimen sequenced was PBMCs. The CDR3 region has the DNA TGTGCCAGCAGTCAGGACAGTACTTTTACCTACGAGCAGTACTTC. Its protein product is CASSQDSTFTYEQYF.